This TCR beta chain was documented in a study of regulatory T cells in long-lasting Graves disease. Whole-study findings and limits: A greater number of public clonotypes (fewer than 3,000) was shared by persistent patients than by new patients (around 960).

Documented time point: persistent/refractory GD, antithyroid drugs over 5 years with positive TRAb. Extracted RNA from PBMCs served as the source of the TCR library. V dropped 3 bases and J dropped 4; count of bases not matched to a gene: 8. CDR3 length equals 14 residues. The germline CDR1 and CDR2 sequences are DFQATT and SNEGSKA (reference sequence). The table lists this clonotype with many counts. Antigen specificity is unknown. The authors built TCR beta libraries using iRepertoire HTBI primers and Arm-PCR of CDR3 regions. TCRdb passed the multiplex PCR reads through MiXCR, listing each CDR3 protein once. The sample has around 510,000 distinct CDR3 sequences, around 20% seen once.

This chain joins TRBV20-1 and TRBJ2-7, with TRBD1 matching over 8 bases. The TCR comes from a female donor with Graves disease. The sample in question was peripheral blood mononuclear cells (PBMCs), obtained when the disease was refractory, from a patient treated with antithyroid drugs. CDR3 coding DNA: TGCAGTGCTAGTGCGGACAGGGCTGTGTACGAGCAGTACTTC. It is translated as CSASADRAVYEQYF.